This T cell receptor (beta chain) was documented in a study of identical twins. Study-level findings and limits: Zero-insertion analyses might be partly confounded by invariant T cells like MAIT and iNKT.

The germline CDR1 and CDR2 sequences are LNHNV and YYDKDF (reference sequence). The CDR3 loop spans 15 amino acids. V was trimmed by 5 bases and J by 2 bases, leaving 13 bases between them. Healthy Caucasians alone served as donors. This clonotype was seen many times. Its specificity is not known. TCRdb re-analysed the 5' RACE reads in MiXCR, keeping a single row per CDR3 protein. The sample records about 890,000 distinct CDR3 sequences, about 12% being singletons. The same data also contributed to another study, on yellow fever vaccine responses in identical twins.

Sequenced material: PBMCs. The TCR originated in a woman younger than 35 in good health. V usage is TRBV15 and J usage is TRBJ2-1, with D unresolved. The CDR3 sequence: CATSSPRGPYNEQFF. Written as DNA, the CDR3 is TGTGCCACCAGCTCCCCCCGAGGACCCTACAATGAGCAGTTCTTC. The full variable domain, in which reference TRBV15 and TRBJ2-1 provide the parts outside the CDR3, is DAMVIQNPRYQVTQFGKPVTLSCSQTLNHNVMYWYQQKSSQAPKLLFHYYDKDFNNEADTPDNFQSRRPNTSFCFLDIRSPGLGDTAMYLCATSSPRGPYNEQFFGPGTRLTVL.